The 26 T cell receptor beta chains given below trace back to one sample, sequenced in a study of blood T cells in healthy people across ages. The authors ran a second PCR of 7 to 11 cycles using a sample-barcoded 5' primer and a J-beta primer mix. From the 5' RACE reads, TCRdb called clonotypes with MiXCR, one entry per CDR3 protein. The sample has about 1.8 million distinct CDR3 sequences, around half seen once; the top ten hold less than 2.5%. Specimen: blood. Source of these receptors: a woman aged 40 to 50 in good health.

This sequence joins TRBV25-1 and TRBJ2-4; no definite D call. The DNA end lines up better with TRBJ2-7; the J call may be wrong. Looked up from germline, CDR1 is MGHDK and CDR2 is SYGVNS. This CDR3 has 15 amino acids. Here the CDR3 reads CASSESGGSDYEQYF. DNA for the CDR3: TGTGCCAGCAGTGAATCAGGTGGCAGTGACTACGAGCAGTACTTC.

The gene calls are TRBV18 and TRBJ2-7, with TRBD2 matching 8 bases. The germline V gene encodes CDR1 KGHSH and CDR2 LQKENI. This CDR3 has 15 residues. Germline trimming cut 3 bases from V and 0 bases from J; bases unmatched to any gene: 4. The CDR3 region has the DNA TGTGCCAGCTCACCTGAGCGGGGGTTCTCCTACGAGCAGTACTTC. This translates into CASSPERGFSYEQYF.

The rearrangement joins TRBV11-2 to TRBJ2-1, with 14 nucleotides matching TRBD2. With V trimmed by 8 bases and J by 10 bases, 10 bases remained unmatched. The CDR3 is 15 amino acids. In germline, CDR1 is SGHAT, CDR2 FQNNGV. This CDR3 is CASLGGLAGVREQFF. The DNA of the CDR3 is TGTGCCAGCTTAGGGGGACTAGCGGGGGTTCGGGAGCAGTTCTTC. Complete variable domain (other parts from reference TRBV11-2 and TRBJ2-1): EAGVAQSPRYKIIEKRQSVAFWCNPISGHATLYWYQQILGQGPKLLIQFQNNGVVDDSQLPKDRFSAERLKGVDSTLKIQPAKLEDSAVYLCASLGGLAGVREQFFGPGTRLTVL.

The CDR3 protein is CASTRAPGQMNTEAFF. The CDR3 DNA is TGTGCCAGCACCCGGGCCCCGGGACAGATGAACACTGAAGCTTTCTTT. The chain carries TRBV6-2 or TRBV6-3 and TRBJ1-1, with 7 bases matching TRBD1. V was pared by 7 bases and J by 0 bases, with 11 bases of the junction left unmatched. The CDR3 contains 16 residues. The germline V gene has CDR1 MNHEY and CDR2 SVGEGT.

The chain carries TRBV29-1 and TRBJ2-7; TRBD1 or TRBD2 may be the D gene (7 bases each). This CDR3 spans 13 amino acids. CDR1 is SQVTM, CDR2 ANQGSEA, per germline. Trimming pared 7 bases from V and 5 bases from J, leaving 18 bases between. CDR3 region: CSAQGGSVHEQYF. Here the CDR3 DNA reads TGCAGCGCTCAGGGGGGGTCAGTCCACGAGCAGTACTTC.

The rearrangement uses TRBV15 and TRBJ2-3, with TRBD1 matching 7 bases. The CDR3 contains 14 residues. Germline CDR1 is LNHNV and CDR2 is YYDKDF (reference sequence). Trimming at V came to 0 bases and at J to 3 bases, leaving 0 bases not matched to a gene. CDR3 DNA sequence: TGTGCCACCAGCAGAGAACAGGGGACAGATACGCAGTATTTT. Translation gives CATSREQGTDTQYF.

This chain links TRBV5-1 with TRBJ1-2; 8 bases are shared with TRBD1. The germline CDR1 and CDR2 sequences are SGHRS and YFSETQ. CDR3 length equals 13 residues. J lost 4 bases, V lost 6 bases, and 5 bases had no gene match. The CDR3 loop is CASKLDRGYGYTF. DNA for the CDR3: TGCGCCAGCAAGTTAGACAGGGGCTATGGCTACACCTTC.

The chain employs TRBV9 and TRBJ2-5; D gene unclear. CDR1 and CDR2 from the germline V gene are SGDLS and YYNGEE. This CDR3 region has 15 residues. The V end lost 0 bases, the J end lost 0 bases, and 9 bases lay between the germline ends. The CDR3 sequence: CASSVAWAHQETQYF. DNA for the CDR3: TGTGCCAGCAGCGTAGCTTGGGCGCACCAAGAGACCCAGTACTTC.

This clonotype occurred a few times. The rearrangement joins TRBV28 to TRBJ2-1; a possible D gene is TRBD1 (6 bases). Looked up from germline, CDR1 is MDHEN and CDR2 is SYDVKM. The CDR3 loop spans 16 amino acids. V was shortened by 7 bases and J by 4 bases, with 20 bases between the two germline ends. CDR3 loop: CASNLSGHTSYNEQFF. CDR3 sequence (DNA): TGTGCCAGCAATCTCTCGGGACACACTTCTTACAATGAGCAGTTCTTC.

The CDR3 spells CASNDLYEQYF. Written as DNA, the CDR3 is TGTGCCAGCAATGATTTGTACGAGCAGTACTTC. This chain uses TRBV6-5 with TRBJ2-7; D gene uncertain. Germline CDR1 and CDR2: MNHEY and SVGAGI. The V gene lost 7 bases and the J gene lost 4 bases, with 8 bases spanning the gap. This CDR3 spans 11 amino acids.

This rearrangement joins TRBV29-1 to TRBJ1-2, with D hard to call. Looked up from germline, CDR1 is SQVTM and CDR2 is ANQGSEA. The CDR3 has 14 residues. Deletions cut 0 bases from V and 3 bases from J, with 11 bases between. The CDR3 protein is CSVEDGPSYYGYTF. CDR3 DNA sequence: TGCAGCGTTGAAGATGGGCCTTCGTACTATGGCTACACCTTC.

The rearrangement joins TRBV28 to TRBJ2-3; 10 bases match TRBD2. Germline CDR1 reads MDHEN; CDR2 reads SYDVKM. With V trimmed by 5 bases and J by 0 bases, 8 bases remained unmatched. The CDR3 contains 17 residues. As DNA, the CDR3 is TGTGCCAGCAGTCTGGGTATAGCGGGGGGAAGCACAGATACGCAGTATTTT. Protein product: CASSLGIAGGSTDTQYF. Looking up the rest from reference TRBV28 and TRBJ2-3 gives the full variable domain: DVKVTQSSRYLVKRTGEKVFLECVQDMDHENMFWYRQDPGLGLRLIYFSYDVKMKEKGDIPEGYSVSREKKERFSLILESASTNQTSMYLCASSLGIAGGSTDTQYFGPGTRLTVL.

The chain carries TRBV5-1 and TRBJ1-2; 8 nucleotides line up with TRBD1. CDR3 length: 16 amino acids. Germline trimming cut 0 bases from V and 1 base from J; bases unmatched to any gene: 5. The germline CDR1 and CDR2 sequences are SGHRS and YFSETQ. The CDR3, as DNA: TGCGCCAGCAGCTTGGGGGCAGGGGGCTTTAACTATGGCTACACCTTC. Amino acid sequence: CASSLGAGGFNYGYTF.

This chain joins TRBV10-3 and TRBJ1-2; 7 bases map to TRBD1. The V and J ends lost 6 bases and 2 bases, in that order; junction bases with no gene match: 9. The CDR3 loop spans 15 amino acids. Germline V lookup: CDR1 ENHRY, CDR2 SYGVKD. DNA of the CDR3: TGTGCCATCAGGGCCACGGGACAGATCAACTATGGCTACACCTTC. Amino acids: CAIRATGQINYGYTF.

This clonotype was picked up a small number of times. CDR3 nucleotides: TGTGCCACCAGCCGCGGGCAGAGCACAGATACGCAGTATTTT. Translating it yields CATSRGQSTDTQYF. The chain couples TRBV24-1 to TRBJ2-3, with a weak D call TRBD2 (5 bases). Germline V gene sequence: CDR1 KGHDR, CDR2 SFDVKD. V was shortened by 7 bases and J by 0 bases, with 10 bases between the two germline ends. This CDR3 is built from 14 residues.

The CDR3 DNA reads as TGTGCCAGCAAACTATTAGACGTAGGGTTCTCGGCCGGGGAGCTGTTTTTT. This codes for CASKLLDVGFSAGELFF. This rearrangement joins TRBV12-3 or TRBV12-4 to TRBJ2-2, with D unclear. The CDR3 is made up of 17 amino acids. The germline V and J ends were trimmed by 7 bases and 6 bases, with 24 bases remaining between them.

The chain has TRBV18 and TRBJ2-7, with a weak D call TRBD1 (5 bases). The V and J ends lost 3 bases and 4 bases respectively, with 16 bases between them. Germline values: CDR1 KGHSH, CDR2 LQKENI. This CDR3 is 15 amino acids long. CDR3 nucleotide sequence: TGTGCCAGCTCACCTCTGGGCAGGGTAAATTACGAGCAGTACTTC. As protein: CASSPLGRVNYEQYF.

The CDR3 region has the DNA TGTGCCAGCAGCGGGACTATGAACCACAATGAGCAGTACTTC. Encoded protein: CASSGTMNHNEQYF. The rearrangement links TRBV9 to TRBJ2-5; TRBD2 is a possible D gene (6 bases). The CDR3 consists of 14 residues. Deletions cut 3 bases from V and 11 bases from J, with 20 bases between. Looked up from germline, CDR1 is SGDLS and CDR2 is YYNGEE.

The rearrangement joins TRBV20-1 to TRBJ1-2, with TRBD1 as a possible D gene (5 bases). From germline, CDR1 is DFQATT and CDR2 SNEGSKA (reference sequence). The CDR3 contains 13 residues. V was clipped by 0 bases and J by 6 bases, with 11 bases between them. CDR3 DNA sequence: TGCAGTGCTAGAGATCGGGACCGGGATGGCTACACCTTC. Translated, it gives CSARDRDRDGYTF.

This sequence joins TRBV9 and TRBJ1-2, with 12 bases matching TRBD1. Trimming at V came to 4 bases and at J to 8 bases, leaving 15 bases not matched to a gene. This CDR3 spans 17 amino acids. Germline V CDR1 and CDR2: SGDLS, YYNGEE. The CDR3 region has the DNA TGTGCCAGCAGCACCCAATCGGGACAGGGGGCCCTCGGGGGCTACACCTTC. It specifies CASSTQSGQGALGGYTF.

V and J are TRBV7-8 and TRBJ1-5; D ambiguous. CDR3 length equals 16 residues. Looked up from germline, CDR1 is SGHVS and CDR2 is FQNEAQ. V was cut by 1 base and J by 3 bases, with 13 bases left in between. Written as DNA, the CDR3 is TGTGCCAGCAGCTTAGAAGGGCAGGCGTACAATCAGCCCCAGCATTTT. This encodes CASSLEGQAYNQPQHF.

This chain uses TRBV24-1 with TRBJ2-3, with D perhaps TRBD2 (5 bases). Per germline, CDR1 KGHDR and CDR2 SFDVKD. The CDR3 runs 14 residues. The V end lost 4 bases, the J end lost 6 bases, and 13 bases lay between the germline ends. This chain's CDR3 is CATSDRTDLDTQYF. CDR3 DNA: TGTGCCACCAGTGACCGGACGGACTTGGATACGCAGTATTTT.

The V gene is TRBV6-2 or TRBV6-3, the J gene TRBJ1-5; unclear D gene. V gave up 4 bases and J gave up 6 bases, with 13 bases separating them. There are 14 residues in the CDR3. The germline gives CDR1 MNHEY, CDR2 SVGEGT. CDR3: CASSFPPRGQPQHF. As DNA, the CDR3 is TGTGCCAGCAGTTTTCCCCCGCGCGGTCAGCCCCAGCATTTT.

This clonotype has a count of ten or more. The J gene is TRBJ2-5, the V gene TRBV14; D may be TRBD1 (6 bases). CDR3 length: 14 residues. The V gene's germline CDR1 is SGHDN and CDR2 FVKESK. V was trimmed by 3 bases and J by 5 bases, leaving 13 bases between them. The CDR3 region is CASSQNRAQETQYF. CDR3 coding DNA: TGTGCCAGCAGCCAGAACAGGGCTCAGGAGACCCAGTACTTC.

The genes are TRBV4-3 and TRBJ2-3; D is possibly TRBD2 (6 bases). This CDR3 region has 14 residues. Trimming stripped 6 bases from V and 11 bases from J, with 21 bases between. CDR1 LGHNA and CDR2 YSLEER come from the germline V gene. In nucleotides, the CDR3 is TGCGCCAGCAGTCAATGGACGGGAGAGATAAGGCAGTATTTT. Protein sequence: CASSQWTGEIRQYF.

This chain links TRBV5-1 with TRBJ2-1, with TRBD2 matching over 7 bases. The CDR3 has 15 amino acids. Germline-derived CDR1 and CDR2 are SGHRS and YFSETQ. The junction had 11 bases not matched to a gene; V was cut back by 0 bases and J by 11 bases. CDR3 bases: TGCGCCAGCAGCTTGGATGTCGGGGGGAACTCCAAGCAGTTCTTC. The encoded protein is CASSLDVGGNSKQFF.